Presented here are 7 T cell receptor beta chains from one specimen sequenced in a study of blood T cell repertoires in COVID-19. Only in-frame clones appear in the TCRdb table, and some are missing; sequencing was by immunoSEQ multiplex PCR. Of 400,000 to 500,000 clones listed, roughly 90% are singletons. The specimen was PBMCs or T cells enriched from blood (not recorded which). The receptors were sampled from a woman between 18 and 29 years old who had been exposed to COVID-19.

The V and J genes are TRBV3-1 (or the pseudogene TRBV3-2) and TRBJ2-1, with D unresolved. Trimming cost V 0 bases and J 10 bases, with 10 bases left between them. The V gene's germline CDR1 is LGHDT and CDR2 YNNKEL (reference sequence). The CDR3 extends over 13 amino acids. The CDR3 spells CASSQDLVVEQFF. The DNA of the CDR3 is TGTGCCAGCAGCCAAGATCTAGTCGTGGAGCAGTTCTTC.

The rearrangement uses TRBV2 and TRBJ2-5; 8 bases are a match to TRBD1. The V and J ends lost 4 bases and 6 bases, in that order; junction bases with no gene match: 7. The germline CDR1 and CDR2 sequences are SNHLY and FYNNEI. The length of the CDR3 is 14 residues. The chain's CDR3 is CASSGGRGRKTQYF. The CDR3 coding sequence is TGTGCCAGCAGTGGTGGCAGGGGGCGAAAGACCCAGTACTTC.

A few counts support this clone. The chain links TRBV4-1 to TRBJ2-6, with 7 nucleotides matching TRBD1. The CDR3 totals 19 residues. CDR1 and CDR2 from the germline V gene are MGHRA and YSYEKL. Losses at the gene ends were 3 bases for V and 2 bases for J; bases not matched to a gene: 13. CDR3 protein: CASSHRDSQMEPGANVLTF. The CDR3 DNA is TGCGCCAGCAGCCATCGGGACAGCCAAATGGAACCTGGGGCCAACGTCCTGACTTTC.

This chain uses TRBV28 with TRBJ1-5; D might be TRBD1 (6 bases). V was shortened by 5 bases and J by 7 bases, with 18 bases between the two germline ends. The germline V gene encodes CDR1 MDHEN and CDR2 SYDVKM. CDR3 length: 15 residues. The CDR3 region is CASSTLGGLRQPQHF. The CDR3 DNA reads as TGTGCCAGCAGTACCCTCGGGGGGCTTCGACAGCCCCAGCATTTT.

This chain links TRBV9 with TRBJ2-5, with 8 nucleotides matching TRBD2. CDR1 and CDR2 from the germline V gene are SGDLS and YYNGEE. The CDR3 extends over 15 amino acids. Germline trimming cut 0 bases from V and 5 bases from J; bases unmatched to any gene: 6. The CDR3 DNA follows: TGTGCCAGCAGCGTAGATCTCGGGACTAGGGAGACCCAGTACTTC. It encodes CASSVDLGTRETQYF.

As DNA, the CDR3 is TGTGCCAGCTCGCCCGGACTAGCTTCTCGCACAGATACGCAGTATTTT. The encoded protein is CASSPGLASRTDTQYF. This chain links TRBV18 with TRBJ2-3, with TRBD2 matching 8 bases. The germline V gene has CDR1 KGHSH and CDR2 LQKENI. This CDR3 is built from 16 residues. With 6 bases clipped from V and 1 base from J, the junction kept 9 bases outside the gene matches.

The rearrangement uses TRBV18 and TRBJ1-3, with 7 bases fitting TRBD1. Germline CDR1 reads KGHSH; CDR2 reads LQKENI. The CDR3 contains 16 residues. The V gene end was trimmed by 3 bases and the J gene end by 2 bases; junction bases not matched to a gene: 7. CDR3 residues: CASSPRTGDAGNTIYF. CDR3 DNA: TGTGCCAGCTCACCTCGTACAGGGGACGCTGGAAACACCATATATTTT.